The clone carrying this T cell receptor beta chain was counted between two and nine times. Its antigen is as yet unknown. Sequencing libraries for TCR beta were prepared with iRepertoire HTBI primers and Arm-PCR of CDR3 regions. Using its own MiXCR run on the multiplex PCR reads, TCRdb lists one record per CDR3 protein. This table has about 620,000 distinct CDR3 sequences, about 16% appearing once. These data originate in a study of regulatory T cells in long-lasting Graves disease. Time point here: newly diagnosed GD, antithyroid drugs for less than 3 months. With RNA extracted from PBMCs as input, the TCR library was made. V gave up 5 bases and J gave up 7 bases, with 17 bases separating them. This CDR3 has 15 residues. Germline CDR1 is SEHNR and CDR2 is FQNEAQ (reference sequence). Study outcomes and limitations: Researchers examined only peripheral blood and not thyroid tissue.

The same specimen was also included in a second study, on T cells in Graves' hyperthyroidism and ophthalmopathy.

Here the sequenced sample was peripheral blood mononuclear cells (PBMCs), taken at new diagnosis, from a patient treated with antithyroid drugs. The chain recombines TRBV7-9 with TRBJ1-4; D is perhaps TRBD1 (6 bases). The TCR originated in a woman under 40 with Graves disease. The CDR3 nucleotides are TGTGCCAGCAGCATGGGGGACAAAACGGTTGAAAAACTGTTTTTT. Amino acid sequence: CASSMGDKTVEKLFF. The variable domain in full, completed from reference TRBV7-9 and TRBJ1-4, reads DTGVSQNPRHKITKRGQNVTFRCDPISEHNRLYWYRQTLGQGPEFLTYFQNEAQLEKSRLLSDRFSAERPKGSFSTLEIQRTEQGDSAMYLCASSMGDKTVEKLFFGSGTQLSVL.